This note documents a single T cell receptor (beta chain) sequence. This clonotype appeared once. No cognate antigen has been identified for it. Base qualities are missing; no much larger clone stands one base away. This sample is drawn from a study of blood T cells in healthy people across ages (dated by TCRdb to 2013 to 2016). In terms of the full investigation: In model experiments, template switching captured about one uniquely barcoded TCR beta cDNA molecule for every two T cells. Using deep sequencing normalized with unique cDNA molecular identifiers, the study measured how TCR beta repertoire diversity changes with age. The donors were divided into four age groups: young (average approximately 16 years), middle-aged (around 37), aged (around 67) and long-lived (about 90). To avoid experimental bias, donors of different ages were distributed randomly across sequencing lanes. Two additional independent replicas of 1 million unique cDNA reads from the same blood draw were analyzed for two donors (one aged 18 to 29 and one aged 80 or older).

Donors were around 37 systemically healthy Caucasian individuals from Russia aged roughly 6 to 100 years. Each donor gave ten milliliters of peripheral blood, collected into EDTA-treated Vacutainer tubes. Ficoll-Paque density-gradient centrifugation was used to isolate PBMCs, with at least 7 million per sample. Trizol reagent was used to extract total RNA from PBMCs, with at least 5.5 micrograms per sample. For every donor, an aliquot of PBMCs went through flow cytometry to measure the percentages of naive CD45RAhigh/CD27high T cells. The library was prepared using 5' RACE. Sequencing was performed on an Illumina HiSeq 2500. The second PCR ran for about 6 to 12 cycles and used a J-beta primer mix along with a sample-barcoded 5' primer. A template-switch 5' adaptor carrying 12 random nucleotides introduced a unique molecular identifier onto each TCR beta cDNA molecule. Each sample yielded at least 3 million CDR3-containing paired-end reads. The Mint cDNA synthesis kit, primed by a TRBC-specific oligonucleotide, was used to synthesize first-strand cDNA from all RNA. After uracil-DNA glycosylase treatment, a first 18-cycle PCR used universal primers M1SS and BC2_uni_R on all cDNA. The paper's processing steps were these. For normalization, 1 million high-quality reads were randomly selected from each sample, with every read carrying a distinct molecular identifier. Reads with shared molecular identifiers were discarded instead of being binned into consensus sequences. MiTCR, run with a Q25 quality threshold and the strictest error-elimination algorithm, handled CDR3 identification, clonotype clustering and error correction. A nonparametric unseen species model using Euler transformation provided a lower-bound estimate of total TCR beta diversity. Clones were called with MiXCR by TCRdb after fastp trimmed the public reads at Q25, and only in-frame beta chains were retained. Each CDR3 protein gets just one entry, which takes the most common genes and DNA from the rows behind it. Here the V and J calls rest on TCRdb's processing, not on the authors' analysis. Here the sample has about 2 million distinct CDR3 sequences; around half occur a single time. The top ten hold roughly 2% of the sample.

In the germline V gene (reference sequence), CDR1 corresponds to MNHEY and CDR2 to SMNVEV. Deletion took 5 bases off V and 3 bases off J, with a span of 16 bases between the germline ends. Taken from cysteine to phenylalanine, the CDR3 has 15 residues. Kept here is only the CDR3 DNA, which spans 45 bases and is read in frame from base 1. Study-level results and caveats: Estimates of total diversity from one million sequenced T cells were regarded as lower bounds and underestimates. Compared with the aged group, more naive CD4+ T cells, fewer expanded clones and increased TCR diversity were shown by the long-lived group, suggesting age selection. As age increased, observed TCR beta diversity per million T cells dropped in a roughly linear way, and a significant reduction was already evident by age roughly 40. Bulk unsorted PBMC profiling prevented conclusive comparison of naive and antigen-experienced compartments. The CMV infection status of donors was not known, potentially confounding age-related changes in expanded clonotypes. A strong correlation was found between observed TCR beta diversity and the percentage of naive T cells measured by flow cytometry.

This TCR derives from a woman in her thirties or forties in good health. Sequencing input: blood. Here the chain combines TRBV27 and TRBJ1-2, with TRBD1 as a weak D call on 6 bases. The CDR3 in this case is CASSLGQTNYYGYTF. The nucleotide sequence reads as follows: TGTGCCAGCAGTCTCGGACAGACCAATTACTATGGCTACACCTTC.